These 31 T cell receptor beta chains share one sample of origin, sequenced in a study of breast tumors, draining lymph nodes, adjacent tissues. Samples came from axillary lymph nodes draining the breast cancer. A single record per CDR3 protein comes from TCRdb applying MiXCR to the multiplex PCR reads. Counted here are about 80,000 distinct CDR3 sequences, approximately 19% occurring once; the ten biggest clones make up 2.4%. The source material was axillary lymph node tissue. These TCRs come from a female donor with breast cancer. Some clones in this sample may be carry-over from other donors' samples.

This clonotype was observed many times. The J gene is TRBJ1-2, the V gene TRBV20-1; D remains unclear. The CDR3 has 14 residues. Germline V CDR1 and CDR2: DFQATT, SNEGSKA (reference sequence). V lost 3 bases and J 4 bases, leaving 15 bases between the germline ends. The CDR3 sequence: CSASLRLSSYGYTF. The CDR3 coding sequence is TGCAGTGCTAGTCTCCGCCTCTCCTCCTATGGCTACACCTTC.

This clonotype has ten or more counts. V is TRBV20-1 and J is TRBJ2-5; 8 nucleotides agree with TRBD2. The V gene end was trimmed by 1 base and the J gene end by 2 bases; junction bases not matched to a gene: 6. This CDR3 region has 15 residues. CDR1 is DFQATT and CDR2 is SNEGSKA in the germline V gene (reference sequence). CDR3 nucleotides: TGCAGTGCTAGAGCAACTAGCGGACCTCAAGAGACCCAGTACTTC. This codes for CSARATSGPQETQYF.

This clonotype was picked up many times. The genes are TRBV4-2 and TRBJ2-1; D uncertain. CDR1 and CDR2 (germline): LGHNA, YNFKEQ. The CDR3 spans 15 residues. Trimming removed 0 bases at V and 3 bases at J, with 9 bases between. This CDR3 is CASSQDAGRYNEQFF. CDR3 in DNA: TGTGCCAGCAGCCAAGATGCCGGCCGCTACAATGAGCAGTTCTTC.

This clonotype was counted ten times or more. J is TRBJ1-4 and V is TRBV6-1; D unresolved. CDR1 is MNHNS, CDR2 SASEGT, per germline. The V and J ends lost 6 bases and 4 bases respectively, with 6 bases between them. The CDR3 loop spans 12 amino acids. In DNA form, the CDR3 reads TGTGCCAGCAGGGGCGATAATGAAAAACTGTTTTTT. Translation gives CASRGDNEKLFF.

This clonotype has ten or more counts. This chain joins TRBV5-4 and TRBJ2-5; 7 positions match TRBD2. Trimming removed 4 bases from V and 1 base from J; junction bases left unmatched: 4. The CDR3 is 14 amino acids. CDR1 and CDR2 from the germline V gene are SGHNT and YYREEE (reference sequence). The CDR3 here is CASSGTSVQETQYF. The CDR3 DNA reads as TGTGCCAGCAGCGGCACTAGCGTCCAAGAGACCCAGTACTTC.

Ten or more counts support this clonotype. The chain links TRBV7-6 to TRBJ2-7, with TRBD2 matching over 7 bases. The CDR3 contains 13 residues. Germline trimming cut 5 bases from V and 5 bases from J; bases unmatched to any gene: 6. CDR1 SGHVS and CDR2 FNYEAQ come from the germline V gene. The chain's CDR3 is CASSPSGGHEQYF. The DNA for the CDR3 is TGTGCCAGCAGCCCTTCGGGAGGCCACGAGCAGTACTTC.

This clonotype was seen many times. The chain links TRBV12-3 or TRBV12-4 to TRBJ2-1; D call uncertain. The CDR3 is 12 amino acids. V was clipped by 7 bases and J by 10 bases, with 14 bases between them. For the CDR3, the DNA is TGTGCCAGCACCACCGAACGTCGGGAGCAGTTCTTC. Translation: CASTTERREQFF.

This clonotype was counted many times. The J gene is TRBJ1-5, the V gene TRBV6-1; D is possibly TRBD1 (5 bases). The CDR3 is 14 amino acids. CDR1 and CDR2 (germline): MNHNS, SASEGT. Deletions cut 6 bases from V and 3 bases from J, with 12 bases between. DNA for the CDR3: TGTGCCAGCAGCAGAGACGGGACCAATCAGCCCCAGCATTTT. Its protein is CASSRDGTNQPQHF.

In this sample, this clonotype turned up many times. The gene calls are TRBV3-1 and TRBJ2-1, with 10 bases lining up with TRBD2. V shed 5 bases and J 10 bases; nucleotides not matched to a gene: 2. CDR1 and CDR2 (germline): LGHDT, YNNKEL (reference sequence). The CDR3 covers 12 residues. CDR3 nucleotides: TGTGCCAGCAGCTATAGCGGGAGGGAGCAGTTCTTC. It is translated as CASSYSGREQFF.

This clonotype has ten or more counts. The CDR3 DNA follows: TGTGCCAGCAGTTTATATTCCGGCGAGCAGTACTTC. Its protein is CASSLYSGEQYF. V and J are TRBV28 and TRBJ2-7; no reliable D call. Germline CDR1 reads MDHEN; CDR2 reads SYDVKM. V lost 1 base to trimming and J lost 6 bases, with 7 bases between them. CDR3 size: 12 residues.

A few counts support this clonotype. The chain uses TRBV6-2 or TRBV6-3 and TRBJ2-2; D remains ambiguous. V shed 0 bases and J shed 6 bases, with 5 bases lying between them. Germline V lookup: CDR1 MNHEY, CDR2 SVGEGT. The CDR3 length is 13 residues. This CDR3 reads CASSYSIPGELFF. CDR3 nucleotides: TGTGCCAGCAGTTACTCGATCCCCGGGGAGCTGTTTTTT.

This clonotype has at least ten counts. The CDR3 protein is CASSLVSGGGEKLFF. The CDR3 DNA sequence: TGTGCCAGCAGCTTGGTATCGGGGGGTGGTGAAAAACTGTTTTTT. The chain recombines TRBV5-5 with TRBJ1-4; D is possibly TRBD1 (5 bases). CDR3 length: 15 amino acids. Trimming shortened V by 0 bases and J by 7 bases, and 13 bases separated the two germline ends. CDR1 is SGHKS and CDR2 is YYEKEE in the germline V gene (reference sequence).

This clonotype has ten or more counts. The chain uses TRBV7-2 and TRBJ1-5; 11 bases match TRBD1. Germline trimming cut 5 bases from V and 4 bases from J; bases unmatched to any gene: 13. The germline CDR1 and CDR2 sequences are SGHTA and FQGNSA. The CDR3 loop spans 18 amino acids. The CDR3 DNA follows: TGTGCCAGCAGCAAAGGGACAGGGGGAAACGTTAGAAATCAGCCCCAGCATTTT. This translates into CASSKGTGGNVRNQPQHF.

A note on this clonotype: A much larger clone lies a single base off, so this may be a read error. The chain carries TRBV7-6 and TRBJ2-5, with a possible D match to TRBD2 (6 bases). Germline lookup yields CDR1 SGHVS and CDR2 FNYEAQ. CDR3 size: 15 residues. Trimming removed 8 bases from V and 4 bases from J, with 20 bases in between. The CDR3, as DNA: TGTGCCAGCGGCCCTATCGGGGTTAGCGGAGAGACCCAGTACTTC. Its protein is CASGPIGVSGETQYF.

This clonotype appeared many times. The chain links TRBV20-1 to TRBJ2-1; D gene ambiguous. V was cut by 4 bases and J by 7 bases, with 17 bases left in between. Per the germline V gene, CDR1 is DFQATT and CDR2 is SNEGSKA (reference sequence). The CDR3 spans 14 residues. CDR3 sequence: CSATERSPLNEQFF. As DNA, the CDR3 is TGCAGTGCTACCGAAAGGAGCCCCCTAAATGAGCAGTTCTTC.

Points on this clonotype: This may be a read error, as it is one base from a much larger clone. The missing conserved phenylalanine or tryptophan at the end of this CDR3 makes a read error likely. J is TRBJ1-5 and V is TRBV20-1; 8 bases line up with TRBD1. V shed 3 bases, J shed 7 bases, and the junction held 17 bases outside the gene matches. Germline values: CDR1 DFQATT, CDR2 SNEGSKA (reference sequence). The CDR3 totals 17 residues. The CDR3 DNA reads as TGCAGTGCTAGCGCGGGGGAAAGACAGGGGAAATTACAGCCCCAGCATCTT. Residues: CSASAGERQGKLQPQHL.

This clonotype was detected ten times or more. V usage is TRBV20-1 and J usage is TRBJ2-1, with D possibly being TRBD1 or TRBD2 (5 bases each). CDR1 and CDR2 (germline): DFQATT, SNEGSKA (reference sequence). The germline V and J ends were trimmed by 7 bases and 10 bases, with 8 bases remaining between them. This CDR3 is 9 amino acids long. The CDR3 DNA follows: TGCAGTGTGGGGACCGAGCAGTTCTTC. Amino acid sequence: CSVGTEQFF.

This clonotype was counted between two and nine times. V usage is TRBV28 and J usage is TRBJ2-1; D may match TRBD1 or TRBD2 (5 bases each). Between the trimmed V and J ends, which lost 8 bases and 0 bases, there was a span of 11 bases. This CDR3 is 14 amino acids long. Per the germline V gene, CDR1 is MDHEN and CDR2 is SYDVKM. The CDR3 here is CASRDDDSYNEQFF. DNA of the CDR3: TGTGCCAGCCGGGACGACGACTCCTACAATGAGCAGTTCTTC. Supplemented by reference TRBV28 and TRBJ2-1, the full variable domain reads DVKVTQSSRYLVKRTGEKVFLECVQDMDHENMFWYRQDPGLGLRLIYFSYDVKMKEKGDIPEGYSVSREKKERFSLILESASTNQTSMYLCASRDDDSYNEQFFGPGTRLTVL.

This clonotype was counted at least ten times. The CDR3 here is CAISEGTGHNEQFF. The CDR3 DNA reads as TGTGCCATCAGTGAGGGGACAGGGCACAATGAGCAGTTCTTC. The V call is TRBV10-3, the J call TRBJ2-1; 9 positions match TRBD1. Germline V gene data show CDR1 as ENHRY and CDR2 as SYGVKD. V shed 2 bases, J shed 5 bases, and the junction held 1 base outside the gene matches. The CDR3 length is 14 residues.

The chain links TRBV5-5 to TRBJ2-5; D gene uncertain. This CDR3 spans 12 amino acids. CDR1 and CDR2 from the germline V gene are SGHKS and YYEKEE (reference sequence). The V end was cut by 2 bases, the J end by 7 bases, with 9 bases between. CDR3 residues: CASSFFSGTQYF. The CDR3 DNA reads TGTGCCAGCAGCTTTTTTTCAGGGACCCAGTACTTC.

Comment on this clonotype: A much larger clone is a single base away; this may be a read error. The V and J genes are TRBV9 and TRBJ2-3; 12 nucleotides align to TRBD2. In germline, CDR1 is SGDLS, CDR2 YYNGEE. The CDR3 has 13 residues. The CDR3 reads CACSTGLAGTQYF. CDR3 coding DNA: TGTGCCTGCAGCACGGGACTAGCGGGTACGCAGTATTTT.

This chain joins TRBV4-2 and TRBJ2-5; a weak D match, TRBD2 (7 bases). The CDR3 runs to 15 residues. Germline lookup yields CDR1 LGHNA and CDR2 YNFKEQ. Trimming pared 1 base from V and 5 bases from J, leaving 14 bases between. CDR3 loop: CASSQGGGGQETQYF. The CDR3 DNA reads as TGTGCCAGCAGCCAAGGGGGGGGGGGGCAGGAGACCCAGTACTTC.

In the case of this clonotype: With a much larger clone just one base away, this may be a read error. The CDR3 region has the DNA TGCGCCAGCAGCCACGATTGGGATACTGGGGCCAACGTCCTGACTTTC. Its protein product is CASSHDWDTGANVLTF. The rearrangement links TRBV4-1 to TRBJ2-6; no firm D call. Trimming took 3 bases from V and 2 from J, leaving 11 bases between them. This CDR3 contains 16 residues. Germline V gives CDR1 MGHRA, CDR2 YSYEKL.

This clonotype was found many times. In DNA, the CDR3 is TGTGCCAGCAGTTACCCGACAGACCAGCGGGCCGGCTCCTACGAGCAGTACTTC. Translating it yields CASSYPTDQRAGSYEQYF. The V and J genes are TRBV6-2 or TRBV6-3 and TRBJ2-7; possibly TRBD2 for D (6 bases). V lost 2 bases and J 0 bases, leaving 20 bases between the germline ends. This CDR3 comprises 18 residues. Germline assignment: CDR1 MNHEY and CDR2 SVGEGT.

The chain employs TRBV6-2 or TRBV6-3 and TRBJ2-2; 8 nucleotides agree with TRBD2. The CDR3 runs 16 residues. Germline V lookup: CDR1 MNHEY, CDR2 SVGEGT. V shed 2 bases, J shed 7 bases, and the junction held 9 bases outside the gene matches. DNA of the CDR3: TGTGCCAGCAGTTACCTAACTCGGGAGGGGTACGGGGAGCTGTTTTTT. It specifies CASSYLTREGYGELFF.

This clonotype was counted ten times or more. The chain links TRBV2 to TRBJ2-4; D not resolved. The CDR3 totals 11 residues. V lost 4 bases and J lost 5, with 3 bases in between. The germline V gene has CDR1 SNHLY and CDR2 FYNNEI. The CDR3: CASSAQNIQYF. CDR3 nucleotides: TGTGCCAGCAGTGCACAAAACATTCAGTACTTC.

Note on this clonotype: Possible read error: a much larger clone is one base away. The CDR3 sequence is CASGLVATSRLLSTDTQYF. CDR3 coding DNA: TGTGCTAGTGGTTTGGTGGCCACTAGCAGATTACTTAGCACAGATACGCAGTATTTT. The chain combines TRBV12-5 with TRBJ2-3, with TRBD2 as a possible D gene (6 bases). The V gene's germline CDR1 is LGHNT and CDR2 FRNRAP. V was cut by 0 bases and J by 0 bases, with 19 bases left in between. The CDR3 totals 19 residues.

This clonotype was recorded at least ten times. The chain uses TRBV7-8 and TRBJ2-1, with 11 bases matching TRBD2. V lost 3 bases to trimming and J lost 7 bases; unmatched junction nucleotides: 5. Germline CDR1 SGHVS, CDR2 FQNEAQ. The CDR3 has 15 residues. The CDR3, as DNA: TGTGCCAGCAGCTTGTTACTAGCGGGAGCAAATGAGCAGTTCTTC. Residues: CASSLLLAGANEQFF.

With regard to this clonotype: A single base separates this from a much larger clone, so it may be a read error. The chain is built from TRBV6-6 and TRBJ2-2; D is perhaps TRBD2 (6 bases). Germline V CDR1 and CDR2: MNHNY, SVGAGI (reference sequence). The germline V and J ends were trimmed by 5 bases and 4 bases, with 14 bases remaining between them. The CDR3 is 15 residues long. The CDR3, as DNA: TGTGCCAGCAGTGTTAACGGGAGTGGCACCGGGGAGCTGTTTTTT. This gives the protein CASSVNGSGTGELFF.

This clonotype was detected ten times or more. This chain uses TRBV28 with TRBJ1-2; TRBD1 is a possible D gene (5 bases). Germline CDR1 and CDR2: MDHEN and SYDVKM. V lost 4 bases and J lost 0, with 12 bases in between. The CDR3 has 15 residues. The CDR3 DNA reads TGTGCCAGCAGTTCGGGGGACGGGACTAACTATGGCTACACCTTC. It codes for CASSSGDGTNYGYTF.

This clonotype has at least ten counts. The chain is built from TRBV5-1 and TRBJ2-3; D is ambiguous. Germline V gene sequence: CDR1 SGHRS, CDR2 YFSETQ. Trimming pared 0 bases from V and 3 bases from J, leaving 11 bases between. The CDR3 consists of 15 residues. This CDR3 reads CASSLDGDKTDTQYF. DNA of the CDR3: TGCGCCAGCAGCTTGGATGGCGATAAGACAGATACGCAGTATTTT. Full variable domain (outside the CDR3, taken from reference TRBV5-1 and TRBJ2-3): KAGVTQTPRYLIKTRGQQVTLSCSPISGHRSVSWYQQTPGQGLQFLFEYFSETQRNKGNFPGRFSGRQFSNSRSEMNVSTLELGDSALYLCASSLDGDKTDTQYFGPGTRLTVL.